The present T cell receptor (beta chain) was sequenced within a study of cytomegalovirus exposure and HLA in healthy donors. Study-level findings and limits: The investigators catalogued under 200 TCR beta chains as cytomegalovirus-associated. In a later analysis, TCR beta V- and J-gene trimming was associated with a missense DCLRE1C variant.

This clone was seen more than once but under ten times. Its specificity is unknown. It was with 60 Vbeta and 13 Jbeta primers that the PCR ran. Repertoires were generated with immunoSEQ multiplex PCR, while TCRdb's copy carries only in-frame clones and drops some. The sample has 100,000 to 150,000 clones, 75% to 80% seen once. Sequenced input: PBMCs. The receptor's source is a woman between 35 and 50 years old in good health and CMV-seronegative.

The CDR3, as DNA: TGTGCCAGCACCCCCGGAAGCCAGGGGCACGGGGAGCTGTTTTTT. Amino acids: CASTPGSQGHGELFF. V gene TRBV6-5 combines with J gene TRBJ2-2, with D tentatively TRBD1 (6 bases). The germline gives CDR1 MNHEY, CDR2 SVGAGI. V gave up 7 bases and J gave up 7 bases, with 19 bases separating them. The CDR3 loop spans 15 amino acids.